A selection of T cell receptor beta chains follows, all from one sample in a study of blood T cells in healthy people across ages. TCRdb re-called the 5' RACE reads through MiXCR, storing one row per CDR3 protein. The sample has hundreds of thousands of distinct CDR3 sequences; about 30% are singletons. Sequencing was performed on blood. The receptors originated from a woman of 80 years or more in good health. CDR3s include the opening cysteine and the closing phenylalanine or tryptophan. A D gene is named only where the DNA matches it firmly. Not all rows give a size; the values are once, few, many and, for expanded clones, a class.

CASSESQRRGATNEKLFF | TGTGCCAGCAGTGAAAGCCAACGGCGGGGTGCAACTAATGAAAAACTGTTTTTT | 18 | . | TRBJ1-4 | few | TRBV6-1
CASSWGAGSYNEQFF | TGTGCCAGCAGCTGGGGGGCGGGATCCTACAATGAGCAGTTCTTC | 15 | . | TRBJ2-1 | many | TRBV5-5
CASSPDPGTFSHYGYTF | TGTGCCAGCAGTCCGGACCCCGGGACTTTCAGCCACTATGGCTACACCTTC | 17 | . | TRBJ1-2 | . | TRBV6-1
CASSLVDAGGDYGYTF | TGTGCCAGCAGCTTAGTGGACGCCGGGGGTGACTATGGCTACACCTTC | 16 | . | TRBJ1-2 | many | TRBV11-2
CASSLGQLNQPQHF | TGTGCCAGCAGCTTGGGACAGTTGAATCAGCCCCAGCATTTT | 14 | TRBD1 | TRBJ1-5 | . | TRBV7-2
CASSESRKGGTGYTF | TGTGCCAGCAGTGAATCAAGAAAAGGGGGCACCGGCTACACCTTC | 15 | TRBD1 | TRBJ1-2 | many | TRBV25-1
CSARKGGTGNTF | TGCAGTGCTAGAAAGGGGGGGACAGGGAACACCTTC | 12 | TRBD1 | TRBJ1-2 | . | TRBV20-1
CASSWDRVYNSPLHF | TGTGCCAGCAGCTGGGACAGGGTCTATAATTCACCCCTCCACTTT | 15 | TRBD1 | TRBJ1-6 | many | TRBV7-2
CASSFSDEQFF | TGTGCCAGCAGTTTTTCCGATGAGCAGTTCTTC | 11 | . | TRBJ2-1 | . | TRBV12-3/TRBV12-4
CASSYRFYGTSGDSTDTQYF | TGTGCCAGCAGCTACCGTTTTTATGGGACTAGCGGAGATAGCACAGATACGCAGTATTTT | 20 | TRBD2 | TRBJ2-3 | many | TRBV7-2
CAIRPNRAYNEQFF | TGTGCCATCAGGCCAAACAGGGCGTACAATGAGCAGTTCTTC | 14 | . | TRBJ2-1 | many | TRBV28
CASSTQTRTRTNTGELFF | TGCGCCAGCAGCACCCAAACTAGGACTAGGACGAACACCGGGGAGCTGTTTTTT | 18 | TRBD2 | TRBJ2-2 | few | TRBV5-1
CAWSVQTAKNIQYF | TGTGCCTGGAGTGTACAGACGGCCAAAAACATTCAGTACTTC | 14 | . | TRBJ2-4 | . | TRBV30
CAISNRDAEYNEQFF | TGTGCCATCAGCAACCGGGACGCGGAATACAATGAGCAGTTCTTC | 15 | . | TRBJ2-1 | many | TRBV10-3
CASSQQGAGGGTEAFF | TGTGCCAGCAGCCAACAGGGGGCGGGAGGAGGAACTGAAGCTTTCTTT | 16 | TRBD1 | TRBJ1-1 | few | TRBV3-1
CASSLSQQSLYEQYF | TGTGCCAGCAGTTTATCGCAACAGTCTCTATACGAGCAGTACTTC | 15 | . | TRBJ2-7 | many | TRBV27
CASSIGLAGRKFF | TGTGCCAGCAGTATTGGACTAGCGGGGAGGAAGTTCTTC | 13 | TRBD2 | TRBJ2-1 | many | TRBV6-5
CASSTQGGNTEAFF | TGCGCCAGCAGCACACAGGGGGGGAACACTGAAGCTTTCTTT | 14 | TRBD1 | TRBJ1-1 | many | TRBV5-1
CATSRRLGQGGEQYF | TGTGCCACCAGCAGACGATTGGGACAGGGAGGCGAGCAGTACTTC | 15 | TRBD1 | TRBJ2-7 | many | TRBV15
CASSPVGINSYEQYF | TGTGCCAGCAGCCCTGTCGGCATAAACTCCTACGAGCAGTACTTC | 15 | . | TRBJ2-7 | many | TRBV7-9
CASSLAIAEGAFF | TGCGCCAGCAGCTTGGCCATTGCAGAAGGAGCTTTCTTT | 13 | . | TRBJ1-1 | few | TRBV5-1
CAGSSRMGGGWTGELFF | TGTGCCGGCAGCTCCCGGATGGGGGGCGGATGGACCGGGGAGCTGTTTTTT | 17 | . | TRBJ2-2 | . | TRBV7-2
CASSFTGGQGTSGANVLTF | TGCGCCAGCAGCTTTACAGGGGGCCAAGGAACCTCTGGGGCCAACGTCCTGACTTTC | 19 | TRBD1 | TRBJ2-6 | . | TRBV5-1
CASSPRRGVDTQYF | TGTGCCAGCAGCCCGCGGCGGGGAGTAGATACGCAGTATTTT | 14 | . | TRBJ2-3 | . | TRBV7-2
CASSLQQGQGYEQYF | TGTGCCAGCAGCTTACAACAGGGACAGGGGTACGAGCAGTACTTC | 15 | TRBD1 | TRBJ2-7 | many | TRBV7-3
CASSLGVGAQGANVLTF | TGTGCCAGCAGCTTAGGAGTCGGGGCCCAGGGGGCCAACGTCCTGACTTTC | 17 | . | TRBJ2-6 | many | TRBV11-2
CASSLDFSFQETRYF | TGTGCCAGCAGCTTAGACTTCTCCTTCCAAGAGACCCGGTACTTC | 15 | . | TRBJ2-5 | . | TRBV7-2
CASSITATNEKLFF | TGTGCCAGTAGTATCACTGCAACTAATGAAAAACTGTTTTTT | 14 | . | TRBJ1-4 | . | TRBV19
CSVVGQEGRVNEQFF | TGCAGCGTTGTGGGGCAAGAGGGTAGGGTCAATGAGCAGTTCTTC | 15 | . | TRBJ2-1 | . | TRBV29-1
CASRQARTNTGELFF | TGTGCCAGCAGGCAAGCCAGAACGAACACCGGGGAGCTGTTTTTT | 15 | . | TRBJ2-2 | . | TRBV6-1
CASRGEGQPQHF | TGTGCCAGCAGGGGTGAGGGTCAGCCCCAGCATTTT | 12 | . | TRBJ1-5 | . | TRBV12-3/TRBV12-4
CASRSGTGNTGELFF | TGCGCCAGCAGATCCGGGACAGGAAACACCGGGGAGCTGTTTTTT | 15 | TRBD1 | TRBJ2-2 | many | TRBV5-1
CASSLGRHLGETQYF | TGTGCCAGCAGCTTAGGGAGACATCTCGGCGAGACCCAGTACTTC | 15 | . | TRBJ2-5 | many | TRBV7-2
CASSVQPRTGSSGNTIYF | TGTGCCAGCAGCGTACAACCTCGAACAGGGTCCTCTGGAAACACCATATATTTT | 18 | . | TRBJ1-3 | many | TRBV9
CATSEGAAYGYTF | TGTGCCACCAGTGAAGGGGCGGCTTATGGCTACACCTTC | 13 | . | TRBJ1-2 | many | TRBV24-1
CSARDPVRGSNYGYTF | TGCAGTGCTAGAGATCCGGTGCGCGGTTCTAACTATGGCTACACCTTC | 16 | . | TRBJ1-2 | many | TRBV20-1
CASSLDVTETDTQYF | TGTGCCAGCAGCTTAGATGTTACAGAGACAGATACGCAGTATTTT | 15 | . | TRBJ2-3 | . | TRBV11-2
CASSARGQDGAYEQYF | TGTGCCAGCAGCGCCCGAGGACAGGATGGGGCCTACGAGCAGTACTTC | 16 | TRBD1 | TRBJ2-7 | many | TRBV9
CSASQGPDYGYTF | TGCAGTGCTAGCCAGGGGCCTGACTATGGCTACACCTTC | 13 | . | TRBJ1-2 | . | TRBV20-1
CASSYNSKGVEAFF | TGTGCCAGCAGTTACAACAGTAAGGGGGTTGAAGCTTTCTTT | 14 | . | TRBJ1-1 | . | TRBV6-2/TRBV6-3
CASSLGGRGGISSSINEQFF | TGTGCCAGCAGCTTAGGGGGGCGGGGGGGGATCAGTTCCAGCATCAATGAGCAGTTCTTC | 20 | TRBD2 | TRBJ2-1 | many | TRBV7-2
CASSSPGRSGTEAFF | TGCGCCAGCAGCTCCCCGGGACGCTCAGGCACTGAAGCTTTCTTT | 15 | . | TRBJ1-1 | . | TRBV5-1
CSARDSGTVKETQYF | TGCAGTGCTAGAGATTCCGGGACTGTAAAGGAGACCCAGTACTTC | 15 | . | TRBJ2-5 | . | TRBV20-1
CSARAGGGTDTQYF | TGCAGTGCTAGAGCAGGGGGCGGCACAGATACGCAGTATTTT | 14 | TRBD1 | TRBJ2-3 | many | TRBV20-1
CASSLYSTANTEAFF | TGTGCCAGCAGCTTATACTCGACAGCGAACACTGAAGCTTTCTTT | 15 | . | TRBJ1-1 | many | TRBV11-2
CASSVLGTGGSGGELFF | TGTGCCAGCAGCGTACTCGGGACAGGGGGCTCTGGCGGGGAGCTGTTTTTT | 17 | TRBD1 | TRBJ2-2 | many | TRBV9
CASSYLGTSTDTQYF | TGTGCCAGCAGTTACCTAGGTACCAGCACAGATACGCAGTATTTT | 15 | . | TRBJ2-3 | many | TRBV6-5
CASNDGSNQPQHF | TGTGCCAGCAACGACGGTAGCAATCAGCCCCAGCATTTT | 13 | . | TRBJ1-5 | few | TRBV6-2/TRBV6-3
CASSQGVGAVSGANVLTF | TGCGCCAGCAGCCAAGGGGTAGGGGCGGTCTCTGGGGCCAACGTCCTGACTTTC | 18 | . | TRBJ2-6 | . | TRBV4-3
CASRADRGPSYEQYF | TGTGCCAGCAGGGCTGACAGGGGTCCATCATACGAGCAGTACTTC | 15 | TRBD1 | TRBJ2-7 | many | TRBV2
CASSHPQGGQYF | TGTGCCAGCAGTCACCCGCAGGGGGGGCAGTACTTC | 12 | . | TRBJ2-7 | many | TRBV12-3/TRBV12-4
CASSSAGTGNTEAFF | TGTGCCAGCAGTAGTGCCGGGACGGGGAACACTGAAGCTTTCTTT | 15 | . | TRBJ1-1 | . | TRBV28